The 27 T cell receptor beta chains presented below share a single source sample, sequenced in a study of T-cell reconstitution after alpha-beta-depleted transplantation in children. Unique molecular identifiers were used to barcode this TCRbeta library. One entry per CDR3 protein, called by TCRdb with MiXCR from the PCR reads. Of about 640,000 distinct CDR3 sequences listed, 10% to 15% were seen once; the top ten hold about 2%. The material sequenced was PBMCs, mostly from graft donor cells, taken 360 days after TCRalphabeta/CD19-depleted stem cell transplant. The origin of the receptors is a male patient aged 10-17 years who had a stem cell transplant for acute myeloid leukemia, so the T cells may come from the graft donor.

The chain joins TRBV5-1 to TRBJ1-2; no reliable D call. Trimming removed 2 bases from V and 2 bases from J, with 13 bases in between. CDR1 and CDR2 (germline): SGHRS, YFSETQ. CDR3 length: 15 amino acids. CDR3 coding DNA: TGCGCCAGCAGCTTTTCCCGGGAGCGCAACTATGGCTACACCTTC. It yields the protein CASSFSRERNYGYTF.

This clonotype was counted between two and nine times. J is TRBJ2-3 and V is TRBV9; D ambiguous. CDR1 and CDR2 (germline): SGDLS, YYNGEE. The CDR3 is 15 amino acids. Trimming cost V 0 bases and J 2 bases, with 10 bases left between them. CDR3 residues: CASSVATRPTDTQYF. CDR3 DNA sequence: TGTGCCAGCAGCGTAGCTACGCGGCCCACAGATACGCAGTATTTT.

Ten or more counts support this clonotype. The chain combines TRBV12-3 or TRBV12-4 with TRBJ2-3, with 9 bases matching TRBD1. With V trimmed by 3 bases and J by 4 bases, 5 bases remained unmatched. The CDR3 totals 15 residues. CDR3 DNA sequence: TGTGCCAGCAGTTTCCCGGGACAGGGAGCAGATACGCAGTATTTT. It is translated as CASSFPGQGADTQYF.

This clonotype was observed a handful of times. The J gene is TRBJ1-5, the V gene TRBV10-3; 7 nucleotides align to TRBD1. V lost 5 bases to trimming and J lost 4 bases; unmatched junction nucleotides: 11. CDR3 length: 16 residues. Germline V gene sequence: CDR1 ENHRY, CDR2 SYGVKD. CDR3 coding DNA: TGTGCCATCAGTTCCCGGGACAGCCTGATAAATCAGCCCCAGCATTTT. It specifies CAISSRDSLINQPQHF.

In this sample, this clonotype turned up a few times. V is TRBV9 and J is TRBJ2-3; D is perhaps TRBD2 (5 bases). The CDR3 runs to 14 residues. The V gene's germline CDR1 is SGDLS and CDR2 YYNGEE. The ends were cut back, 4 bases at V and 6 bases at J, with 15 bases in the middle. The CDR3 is CASSPRARSDTQYF. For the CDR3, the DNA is TGTGCCAGCAGCCCGCGGGCTAGGTCGGATACGCAGTATTTT.

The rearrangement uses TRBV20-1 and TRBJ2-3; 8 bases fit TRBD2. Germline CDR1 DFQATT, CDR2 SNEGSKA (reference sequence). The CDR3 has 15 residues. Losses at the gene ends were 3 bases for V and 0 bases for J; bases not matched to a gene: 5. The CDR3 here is CSASASGGSTDTQYF. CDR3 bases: TGCAGTGCTAGCGCCAGCGGGGGTAGCACAGATACGCAGTATTTT.

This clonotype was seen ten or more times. CDR3 coding DNA: TGTGCCAGCAGCTTCGCTGGGGCCAACGTCCTGACTTTC. Translating gives CASSFAGANVLTF. The chain couples TRBV11-2 to TRBJ2-6; D gene unclear. Germline CDR1 is SGHAT and CDR2 is FQNNGV. Between the trimmed V and J ends, which lost 3 bases and 2 bases, there was a span of 2 bases. This CDR3 has 13 residues. The full variable domain, its missing parts supplied by reference TRBV11-2 and TRBJ2-6, is EAGVAQSPRYKIIEKRQSVAFWCNPISGHATLYWYQQILGQGPKLLIQFQNNGVVDDSQLPKDRFSAERLKGVDSTLKIQPAKLEDSAVYLCASSFAGANVLTFGAGSRLTVL.

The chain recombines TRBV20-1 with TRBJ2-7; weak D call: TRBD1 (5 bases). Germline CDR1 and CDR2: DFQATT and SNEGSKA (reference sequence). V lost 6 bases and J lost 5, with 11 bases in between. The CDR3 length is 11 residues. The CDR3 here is CSAQGLDEQYF. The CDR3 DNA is TGCAGTGCCCAGGGTTTGGACGAGCAGTACTTC.

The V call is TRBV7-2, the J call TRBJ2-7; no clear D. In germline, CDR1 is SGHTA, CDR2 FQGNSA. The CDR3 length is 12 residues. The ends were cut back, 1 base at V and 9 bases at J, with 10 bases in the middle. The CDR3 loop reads CASSLDSLGQYF. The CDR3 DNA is TGTGCCAGCAGCTTAGATAGTTTAGGGCAGTACTTC. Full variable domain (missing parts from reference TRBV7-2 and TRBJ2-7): GAGVSQSPSNKVTEKGKDVELRCDPISGHTALYWYRQSLGQGLEFLIYFQGNSAPDKSGLPSDRFSAERTGGSVSTLTIQRTQQEDSAVYLCASSLDSLGQYFGPGTRLTVT.

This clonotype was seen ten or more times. The CDR3 DNA follows: TGTGCCAGCAGCCCACGGCCCCTGGGACTAGCGGGTAGCACAGATACGCAGTATTTT. This sequence encodes CASSPRPLGLAGSTDTQYF. The rearrangement uses TRBV7-8 and TRBJ2-3, with 12 bases matching TRBD2. V shed 5 bases, J shed 0 bases, and the junction held 12 bases outside the gene matches. The CDR3 covers 19 residues. Germline assignment: CDR1 SGHVS and CDR2 FQNEAQ.

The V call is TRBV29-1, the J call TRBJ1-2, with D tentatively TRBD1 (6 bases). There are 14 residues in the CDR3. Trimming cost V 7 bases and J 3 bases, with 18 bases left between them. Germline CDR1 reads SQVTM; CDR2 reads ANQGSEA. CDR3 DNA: TGCAGCGCCTCCGTCGGAGGGGGTGACTATGGCTACACCTTC. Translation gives CSASVGGGDYGYTF.

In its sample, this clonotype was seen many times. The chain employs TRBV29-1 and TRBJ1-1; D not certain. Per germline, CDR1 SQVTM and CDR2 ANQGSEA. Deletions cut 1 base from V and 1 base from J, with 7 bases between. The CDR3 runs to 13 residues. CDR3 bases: TGCAGCGTTGAAGTAAAGCCGAACACTGAAGCTTTCTTT. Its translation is CSVEVKPNTEAFF.

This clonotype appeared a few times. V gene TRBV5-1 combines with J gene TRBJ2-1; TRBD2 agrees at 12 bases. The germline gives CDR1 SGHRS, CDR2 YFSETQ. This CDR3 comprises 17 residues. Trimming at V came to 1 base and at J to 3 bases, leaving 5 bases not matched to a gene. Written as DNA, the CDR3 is TGCGCCAGCAGCTTGTCTAGCGGGAGGGTACACTACAATGAGCAGTTCTTC. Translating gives CASSLSSGRVHYNEQFF.

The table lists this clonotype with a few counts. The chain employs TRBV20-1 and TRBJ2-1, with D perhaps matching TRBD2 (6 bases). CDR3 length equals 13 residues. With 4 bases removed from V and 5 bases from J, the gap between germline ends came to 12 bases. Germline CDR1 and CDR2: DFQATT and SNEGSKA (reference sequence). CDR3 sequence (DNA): TGCAGTGCTATAACGGACTACCACAATGAGCAGTTCTTC. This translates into CSAITDYHNEQFF.

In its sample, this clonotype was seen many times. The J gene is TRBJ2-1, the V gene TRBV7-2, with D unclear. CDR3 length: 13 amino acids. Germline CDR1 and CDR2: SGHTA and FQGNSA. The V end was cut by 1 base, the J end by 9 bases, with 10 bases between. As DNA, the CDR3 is TGTGCCAGCAGCTTAGGTCCCCCCAGTGAGCAGTTCTTC. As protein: CASSLGPPSEQFF.

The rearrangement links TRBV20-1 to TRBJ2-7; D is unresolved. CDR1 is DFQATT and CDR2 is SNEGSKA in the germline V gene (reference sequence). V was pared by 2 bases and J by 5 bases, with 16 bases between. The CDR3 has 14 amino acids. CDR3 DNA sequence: TGCAGTGCTAGATGGACGGTTCGTAGCCACGAGCAGTACTTC. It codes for CSARWTVRSHEQYF.

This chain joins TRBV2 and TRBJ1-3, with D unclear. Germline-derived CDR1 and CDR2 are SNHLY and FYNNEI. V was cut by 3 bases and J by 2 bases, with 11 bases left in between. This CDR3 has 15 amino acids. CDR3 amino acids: CASSDGLTAGNTIYF. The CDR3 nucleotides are TGTGCCAGCAGTGACGGGTTAACTGCTGGAAACACCATATATTTT. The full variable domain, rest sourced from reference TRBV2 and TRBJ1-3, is EPEVTQTPSHQVTQMGQEVILRCVPISNHLYFYWYRQILGQKVEFLVSFYNNEISEKSEIFDDQFSVERPDGSNFTLKIRSTKLEDSAMYFCASSDGLTAGNTIYFGEGSWLTVV.

CDR3 in DNA: TGTGCCAGCAGGCCGGAATTCCAAGAGACCCAGTACTTC. Its translation is CASRPEFQETQYF. The chain joins TRBV28 to TRBJ2-5; D is unresolved. Germline CDR1 is MDHEN and CDR2 is SYDVKM. The germline V and J ends were trimmed by 6 bases and 1 base, with 9 bases remaining between them. The CDR3 is 13 amino acids.

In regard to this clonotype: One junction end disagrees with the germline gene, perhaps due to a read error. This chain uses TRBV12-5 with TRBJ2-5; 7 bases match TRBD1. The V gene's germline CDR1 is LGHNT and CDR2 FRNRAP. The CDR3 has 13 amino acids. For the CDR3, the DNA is TGTGCTAGTGGTTTCACAGGGGAAGAGACGCAGTACTTC. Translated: CASGFTGEETQYF.

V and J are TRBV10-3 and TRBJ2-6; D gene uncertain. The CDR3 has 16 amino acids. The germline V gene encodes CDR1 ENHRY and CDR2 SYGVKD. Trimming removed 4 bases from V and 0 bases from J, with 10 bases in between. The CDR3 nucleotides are TGTGCCATCAGTGGGAAGGTTACCTCTGGGGCCAACGTCCTGACTTTC. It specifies CAISGKVTSGANVLTF.

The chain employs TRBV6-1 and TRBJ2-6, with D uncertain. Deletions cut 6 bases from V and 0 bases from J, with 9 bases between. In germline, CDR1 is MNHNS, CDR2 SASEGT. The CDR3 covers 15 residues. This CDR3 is CASSRDTSGANVLTF. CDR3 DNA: TGTGCCAGCAGCCGCGACACCTCTGGGGCCAACGTCCTGACTTTC.

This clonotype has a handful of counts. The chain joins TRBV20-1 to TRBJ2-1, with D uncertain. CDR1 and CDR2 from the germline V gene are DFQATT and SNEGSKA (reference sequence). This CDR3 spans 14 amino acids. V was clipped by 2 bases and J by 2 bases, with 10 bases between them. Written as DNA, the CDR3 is TGCAGTGCTAGAACGGCGGCACCCTACAATGAGCAGTTCTTC. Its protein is CSARTAAPYNEQFF.

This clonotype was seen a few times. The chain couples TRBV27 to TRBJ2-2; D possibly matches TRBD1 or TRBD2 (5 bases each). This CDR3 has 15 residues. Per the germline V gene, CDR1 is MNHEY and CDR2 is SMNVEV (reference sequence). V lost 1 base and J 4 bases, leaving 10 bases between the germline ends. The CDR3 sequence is CASSLLSGSTGELFF. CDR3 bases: TGTGCCAGCAGTTTATTATCAGGGAGCACCGGGGAGCTGTTTTTT.

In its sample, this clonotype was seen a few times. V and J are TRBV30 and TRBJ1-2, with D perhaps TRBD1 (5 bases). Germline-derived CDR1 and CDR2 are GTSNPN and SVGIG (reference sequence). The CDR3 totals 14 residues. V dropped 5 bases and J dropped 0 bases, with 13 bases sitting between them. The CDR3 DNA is TGTGCCTGGGCCAGACAAGGGGCTAACTATGGCTACACCTTC. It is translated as CAWARQGANYGYTF. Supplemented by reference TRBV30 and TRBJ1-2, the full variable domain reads SQTIHQWPATLVQPVGSPLSLECTVEGTSNPNLYWYRQAAGRGLQLLFYSVGIGQISSEVPQNLSASRPQDRQFILSSKKLLLSDSGFYLCAWARQGANYGYTFGSGTRLTVV.

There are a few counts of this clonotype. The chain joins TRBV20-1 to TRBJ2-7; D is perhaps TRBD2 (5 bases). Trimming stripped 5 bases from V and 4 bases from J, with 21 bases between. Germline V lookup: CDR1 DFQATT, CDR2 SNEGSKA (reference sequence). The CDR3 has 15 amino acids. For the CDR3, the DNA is TGCAGTGCTCCCCCCCGTCGGGGTTTGGTGTACGAGCAGTACTTC. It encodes CSAPPRRGLVYEQYF.

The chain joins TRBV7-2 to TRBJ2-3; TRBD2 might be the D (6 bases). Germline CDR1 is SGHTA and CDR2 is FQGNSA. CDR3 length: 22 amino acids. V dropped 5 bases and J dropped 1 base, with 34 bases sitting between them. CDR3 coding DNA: TGTGCCAGCAGCGTCCGGGACCCCACAGTCTCCCCGGTTGGGACTGGCACAGATACGCAGTATTTT. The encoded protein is CASSVRDPTVSPVGTGTDTQYF.

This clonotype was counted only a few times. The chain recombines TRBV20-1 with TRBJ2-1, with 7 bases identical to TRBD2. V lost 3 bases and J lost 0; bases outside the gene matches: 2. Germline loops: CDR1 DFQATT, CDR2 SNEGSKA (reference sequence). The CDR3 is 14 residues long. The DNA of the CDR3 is TGCAGTGCTAGGGCTAGCGGCTCCTACAATGAGCAGTTCTTC. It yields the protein CSARASGSYNEQFF.